These 25 T cell receptor beta chains were all obtained from the same sample, sequenced in a study of blood T cell repertoires in COVID-19. Clones were read by immunoSEQ multiplex PCR, and TCRdb kept only the in-frame ones, dropping some. This sample has 130,000 to 150,000 clones, with about four fifths found just once. The sample consisted of peripheral blood. Every receptor here comes from a human donor with acute or convalescent COVID-19. The donor label of this sample is uncertain.

The V gene is TRBV7-9, the J gene TRBJ1-2; 10 bases fit TRBD1. This CDR3 contains 16 residues. V was clipped by 4 bases and J by 10 bases; unmatched bases: 15. Looked up from germline, CDR1 is SEHNR and CDR2 is FQNEAQ (reference sequence). CDR3 coding DNA: TGTGCCAGCAGCTCGACCTTGACAGGGGGCCGTCTTGACTACACCTTC. Translating gives CASSSTLTGGRLDYTF.

The chain joins TRBV5-1 to TRBJ2-3; 7 bases line up with TRBD2. This CDR3 spans 14 amino acids. CDR1 is SGHRS, CDR2 YFSETQ, per germline. J was trimmed by 6 bases and V by 4 bases; bases with no gene match: 8. The CDR3 reads CASSPLAGGDTQYF. The CDR3 DNA sequence: TGCGCCAGCAGCCCTTTAGCGGGCGGGGATACGCAGTATTTT.

This chain uses TRBV19 with TRBJ1-5, with 8 bases identical to TRBD1. J was trimmed by 8 bases and V by 3 bases; bases with no gene match: 9. Germline loops: CDR1 LNHDA, CDR2 SQIVND (reference sequence). The CDR3 loop spans 15 amino acids. The CDR3 sequence: CASSILGQEGKPQHF. The CDR3 nucleotides read TGTGCCAGTAGTATTCTGGGACAGGAAGGGAAGCCCCAGCATTTT.

This chain joins TRBV19 and TRBJ1-5; possible D gene TRBD1, 5 bases. V was clipped by 2 bases and J by 4 bases, with 12 bases between them. This CDR3 spans 15 amino acids. CDR1 is LNHDA and CDR2 is SQIVND in the germline V gene (reference sequence). DNA of the CDR3: TGTGCCAGTAGTATACTAGTGGGGCCGAATCAGCCCCAGCATTTT. This encodes CASSILVGPNQPQHF. The full variable domain, rest sourced from reference TRBV19 and TRBJ1-5, is DGGITQSPKYLFRKEGQNVTLSCEQNLNHDAMYWYRQDPGQGLRLIYYSQIVNDFQKGDIAEGYSVSREKKESFPLTVTSAQKNPTAFYLCASSILVGPNQPQHFGDGTRLSIL.

A single count supports this clone. V and J are TRBV30 and TRBJ2-1; TRBD1 aligns across 10 bases. There are 11 residues in the CDR3. CDR1 is GTSNPN and CDR2 is SVGIG in the germline V gene (reference sequence). Trimming cost V 7 bases and J 13 bases; bases outside gene matches: 7. The CDR3 DNA follows: TGTGCCTCCGACAGGGGGCAAGTTCAGTTCTTC. Amino acid sequence: CASDRGQVQFF.

The chain is built from TRBV30 and TRBJ1-1; D unresolved. The germline gives CDR1 GTSNPN, CDR2 SVGIG (reference sequence). The CDR3 runs to 12 residues. The V gene lost 2 bases and the J gene lost 7 bases, with 11 bases spanning the gap. CDR3 sequence: CAWSPTYREAFF. The CDR3 DNA sequence: TGTGCCTGGAGTCCCACCTACCGTGAAGCTTTCTTT.

The V gene is TRBV5-6, the J gene TRBJ2-7, with no clear D. V was cut by 0 bases and J by 7 bases, with 14 bases left in between. Germline V gene sequence: CDR1 SGHDT, CDR2 YYEEEE. The CDR3 is made up of 14 amino acids. This chain's CDR3 is CASSLGVETPEQYV. Written as DNA, the CDR3 is TGTGCCAGCAGCTTGGGGGTAGAGACACCAGAGCAGTACGTC.

This clone has more than one count but fewer than ten. Other DNA sequences in this specimen translate into the identical CDR3. V is TRBV4-1 and J is TRBJ1-5; D call uncertain. V was shortened by 3 bases and J by 3 bases, with 9 bases between the two germline ends. Germline lookup yields CDR1 MGHRA and CDR2 YSYEKL. The length of the CDR3 is 14 residues. CDR3: CASSQARDNQPQHF. The CDR3 DNA is TGCGCCAGCAGCCAGGCGAGGGACAATCAGCCCCAGCATTTT.

The chain uses TRBV4-2 and TRBJ2-3; 7 positions agree with TRBD2. The length of the CDR3 is 15 residues. With V trimmed by 4 bases and J by 0 bases, 4 bases remained unmatched. Germline lookup yields CDR1 LGHNA and CDR2 YNFKEQ. The CDR3 here is CASSPVGGSTDTQYF. CDR3 nucleotides: TGTGCCAGCAGCCCCGTCGGGGGGAGCACAGATACGCAGTATTTT.

The chain is built from TRBV27 and TRBJ2-3; no reliable D call. The CDR3 extends over 14 amino acids. The V and J ends lost 3 bases and 3 bases respectively, with 10 bases between them. Germline CDR1 MNHEY, CDR2 SMNVEV (reference sequence). CDR3 region: CASSLFDGTDTQYF. CDR3 DNA: TGTGCCAGCAGTTTGTTCGACGGGACAGATACGCAGTATTTT.

This clone has just one count. This chain links TRBV24-1 with TRBJ1-1; D unresolved. The germline V gene has CDR1 KGHDR and CDR2 SFDVKD. This CDR3 has 15 amino acids. V lost 5 bases to trimming and J lost 6 bases, with 18 bases between them. CDR3 nucleotides: TGTGCCACCAGTGCCGGTGAGGGTCGCGCCCCTGAAGCTTTCTTT. Translated: CATSAGEGRAPEAFF.

The genes are TRBV19 and TRBJ1-2, with 7 nucleotides matching TRBD1. The CDR3 runs 17 residues. The germline V gene has CDR1 LNHDA and CDR2 SQIVND (reference sequence). V lost 5 bases, J lost 0 bases, and 12 bases stayed unmatched. This CDR3 reads CASSVQGPAPANYGYTF. The CDR3 region has the DNA TGTGCCAGTAGTGTACAGGGGCCGGCCCCAGCTAACTATGGCTACACCTTC.

This sequence joins TRBV11-3 and TRBJ2-1; 11 bases fit TRBD2. The germline gives CDR1 SGHNT, CDR2 YENEEA. Trimming at V came to 1 base and at J to 4 bases, leaving 0 bases not matched to a gene. The CDR3 runs to 15 residues. CDR3 sequence reads: CASSLGTSGYNEQFF. CDR3 DNA sequence: TGTGCCAGCAGCTTAGGGACTAGCGGGTACAATGAGCAGTTCTTC.

The chain links TRBV5-1 to TRBJ2-5; 12 bases match TRBD2. Unmatched junction bases numbered 6, after V lost 1 base and J lost 2 bases. The germline V gene has CDR1 SGHRS and CDR2 YFSETQ. The CDR3 has 17 residues. The CDR3 nucleotides are TGCGCCAGCAGCTTGACTAGCGGGGGGCACTTTCAAGAGACCCAGTACTTC. It is translated as CASSLTSGGHFQETQYF.

The genes are TRBV11-2 and TRBJ1-6; TRBD1 matches at 7 bases. After removal of 5 bases from V and 5 bases from J, the junction contained 6 bases not matched to a gene. The germline gives CDR1 SGHAT, CDR2 FQNNGV. The CDR3 length is 15 residues. In DNA form, the CDR3 reads TGTGCCAGCAGCCCGGAGGGACAGAATAATTCACCCCTCCACTTT. This translates into CASSPEGQNNSPLHF.

The chain combines TRBV2 with TRBJ1-2, with a tentative D call TRBD1 (5 bases). In germline, CDR1 is SNHLY, CDR2 FYNNEI. This CDR3 has 15 amino acids. Deletions cut 2 bases from V and 0 bases from J, with 10 bases between. The CDR3 nucleotides are TGTGCCAGCAGTGAACCAGGGCCTGCTAACTATGGCTACACCTTC. Protein: CASSEPGPANYGYTF.

The rearrangement uses TRBV7-6 and TRBJ1-1; 7 nucleotides align to TRBD1. Per germline, CDR1 SGHVS and CDR2 FNYEAQ. The CDR3 covers 13 residues. J gave up 1 base and V 4 bases, and 0 bases lay outside the gene matches. CDR3 region: CASSWTGNTEAFF. As DNA, the CDR3 is TGTGCCAGCAGCTGGACAGGGAACACTGAAGCTTTCTTT. The full variable domain, in which reference TRBV7-6 and TRBJ1-1 provide the parts outside the CDR3, is GAGVSQSPRYKVTKRGQDVALRCDPISGHVSLYWYRQALGQGPEFLTYFNYEAQQDKSGLPNDRFSAERPEGSISTLTIQRTEQRDSAMYRCASSWTGNTEAFFGQGTRLTVV.

The J gene is TRBJ1-1, the V gene TRBV4-1, with a weak D call TRBD1 (5 bases). The CDR3 is made up of 17 amino acids. Germline V gene data show CDR1 as MGHRA and CDR2 as YSYEKL. Deletions cut 3 bases from V and 3 bases from J, with 20 bases between. The CDR3 bases are TGCGCCAGCAGCCACTCCGGGAGGGGTCCGGAGGACACTGAAGCTTTCTTT. Translating gives CASSHSGRGPEDTEAFF.

This clone was detected a few times. The chain recombines TRBV6-1 with TRBJ1-5; D is unclear. Germline V CDR1 and CDR2: MNHNS, SASEGT. The CDR3 extends over 16 amino acids. The V gene lost 1 base and the J gene lost 2 bases, with 12 bases spanning the gap. The DNA of the CDR3 is TGTGCCAGCAGTGAAGAGACGGGGATTGGCAATCAGCCCCAGCATTTT. Amino acids: CASSEETGIGNQPQHF.

CDR3 sequence reads: CASSLSGISPLHF. For the CDR3, the DNA is TGTGCCAGCAGCTTATCAGGGATTTCACCCCTCCACTTT. J is TRBJ1-6 and V is TRBV5-4; tentative D call: TRBD1 (5 bases). Germline V gene sequence: CDR1 SGHNT, CDR2 YYREEE (reference sequence). The CDR3 is made up of 13 amino acids. V dropped 2 bases and J dropped 9 bases, with 9 bases sitting between them.

J is TRBJ1-2 and V is TRBV21-1; the table names TRBD1, a call not compared with the DNA. TRBV21-1 is tagged as a pseudogene. The CDR3 has 12 residues. Here the CDR3 DNA reads TGTGCCAGCAGAACAGGGCTCTATGGCTACACCTTC. As protein: CASRTGLYGYTF.

The gene calls are TRBV5-4 and TRBJ2-6; 7 bases are a match to TRBD1. The junction had 4 bases not matched to a gene; V was cut back by 0 bases and J by 4 bases. There are 16 residues in the CDR3. The V gene's germline CDR1 is SGHNT and CDR2 YYREEE (reference sequence). The CDR3 spells CASSLEGAVGANVLTF. CDR3 in DNA: TGTGCCAGCAGCTTGGAGGGGGCGGTCGGGGCCAACGTCCTGACTTTC.

The DNA of the CDR3 is TGTGCCAGTAGTATGACGGGGACAGGCGTCTACGAGCAGTACTTC. This encodes CASSMTGTGVYEQYF. This chain joins TRBV19 and TRBJ2-7, with 8 bases lining up with TRBD1. The length of the CDR3 is 15 residues. V was clipped by 3 bases and J by 3 bases; unmatched bases: 7. Per germline, CDR1 LNHDA and CDR2 SQIVND (reference sequence).

The rearrangement joins TRBV6-2 or TRBV6-3 to TRBJ2-5; a possible D gene is TRBD2 (7 bases). CDR1 and CDR2 from the germline V gene are MNHEY and SVGEGT. V gave up 1 base and J gave up 2 bases, with 11 bases separating them. The CDR3 spans 15 residues. CDR3 sequence reads: CASSYWGGRQETQYF. For the CDR3, the DNA is TGTGCCAGCAGTTACTGGGGGGGGCGTCAAGAGACCCAGTACTTC.

This clone was counted a few times. The CDR3 protein is CASSYSKRGSTEAFF. CDR3 sequence (DNA): TGTGCCAGCAGTTACTCGAAGCGGGGTAGCACTGAAGCTTTCTTT. The chain employs TRBV6-5 and TRBJ1-1; no definite D call. The CDR3 contains 15 residues. The V and J ends lost 0 bases and 4 bases respectively, with 12 bases between them. In germline, CDR1 is MNHEY, CDR2 SVGAGI.